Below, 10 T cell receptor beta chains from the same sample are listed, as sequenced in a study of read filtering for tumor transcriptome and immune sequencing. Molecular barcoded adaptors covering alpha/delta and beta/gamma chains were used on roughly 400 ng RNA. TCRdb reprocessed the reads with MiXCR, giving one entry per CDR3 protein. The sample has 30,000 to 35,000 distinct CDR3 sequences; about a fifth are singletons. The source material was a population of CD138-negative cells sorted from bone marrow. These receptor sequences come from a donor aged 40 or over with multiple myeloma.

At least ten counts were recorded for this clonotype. CDR3 loop: CASSLAGLRGTAETQYF. CDR3 sequence (DNA): TGTGCCAGCAGCTTAGCGGGCCTGCGGGGGACGGCGGAGACCCAGTACTTC. V gene TRBV7-6 combines with J gene TRBJ2-5; 7 nucleotides line up with TRBD2. Germline V gene sequence: CDR1 SGHVS, CDR2 FNYEAQ. This CDR3 region has 17 residues. V was pared by 0 bases and J by 5 bases, with 12 bases of the junction left unmatched.

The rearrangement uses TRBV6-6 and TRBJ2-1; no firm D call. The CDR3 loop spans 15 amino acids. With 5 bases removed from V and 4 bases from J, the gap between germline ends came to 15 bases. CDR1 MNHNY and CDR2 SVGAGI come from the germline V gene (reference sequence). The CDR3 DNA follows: TGTGCCAGCAGTGGCCTTTTACCCGGATACAATGAGCAGTTCTTC. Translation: CASSGLLPGYNEQFF.

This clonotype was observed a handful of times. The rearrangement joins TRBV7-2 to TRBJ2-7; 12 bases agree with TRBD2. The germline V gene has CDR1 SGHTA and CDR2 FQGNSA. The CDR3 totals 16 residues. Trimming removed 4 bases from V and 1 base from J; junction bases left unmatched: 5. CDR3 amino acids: CASSSRTSGVSYEQYF. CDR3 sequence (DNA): TGTGCCAGCAGCTCACGGACTAGCGGGGTATCCTACGAGCAGTACTTC. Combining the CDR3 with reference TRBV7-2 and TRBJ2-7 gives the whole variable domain GAGVSQSPSNKVTEKGKDVELRCDPISGHTALYWYRQSLGQGLEFLIYFQGNSAPDKSGLPSDRFSAERTGGSVSTLTIQRTQQEDSAVYLCASSSRTSGVSYEQYFGPGTRLTVT.

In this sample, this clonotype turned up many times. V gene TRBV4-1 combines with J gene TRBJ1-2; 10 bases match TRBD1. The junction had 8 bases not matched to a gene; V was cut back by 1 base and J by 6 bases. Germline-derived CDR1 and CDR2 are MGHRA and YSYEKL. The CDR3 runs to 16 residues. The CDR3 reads CASSQVLDRGNHGYTF. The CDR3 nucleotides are TGCGCCAGCAGCCAAGTGTTGGACAGGGGGAATCATGGCTACACCTTC.

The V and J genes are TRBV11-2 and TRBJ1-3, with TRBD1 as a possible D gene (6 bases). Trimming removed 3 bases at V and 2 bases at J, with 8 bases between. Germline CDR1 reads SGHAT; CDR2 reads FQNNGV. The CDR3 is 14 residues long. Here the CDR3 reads CASSFGGTGNTIYF. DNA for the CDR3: TGTGCCAGCAGCTTCGGGGGCACTGGAAACACCATATATTTT. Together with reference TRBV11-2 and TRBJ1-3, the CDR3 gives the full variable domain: EAGVAQSPRYKIIEKRQSVAFWCNPISGHATLYWYQQILGQGPKLLIQFQNNGVVDDSQLPKDRFSAERLKGVDSTLKIQPAKLEDSAVYLCASSFGGTGNTIYFGEGSWLTVV.

Here the CDR3 DNA reads TGCAGTGCTAGAGGTGCCCTAGCGGAGGAAGAGACCCAGTACTTC. Residues: CSARGALAEEETQYF. The chain carries TRBV20-1 and TRBJ2-5; 7 nucleotides agree with TRBD2. V lost 1 base to trimming and J lost 3 bases; unmatched junction nucleotides: 8. Germline V CDR1 and CDR2: DFQATT, SNEGSKA (reference sequence). The CDR3 has 15 residues.

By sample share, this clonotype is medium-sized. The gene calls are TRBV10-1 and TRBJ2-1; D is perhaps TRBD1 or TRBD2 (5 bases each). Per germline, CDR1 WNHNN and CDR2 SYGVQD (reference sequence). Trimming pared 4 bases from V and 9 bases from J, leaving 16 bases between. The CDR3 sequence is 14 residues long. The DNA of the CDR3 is TGCGCCAGCAGTGGTTCTAGAGGGGAGATTGAGCAGTTCTTC. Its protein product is CASSGSRGEIEQFF.

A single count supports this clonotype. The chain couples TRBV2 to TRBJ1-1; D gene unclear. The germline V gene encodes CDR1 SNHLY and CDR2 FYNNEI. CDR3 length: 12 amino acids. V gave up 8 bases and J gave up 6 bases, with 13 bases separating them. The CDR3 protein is CASGGYSSEAFF. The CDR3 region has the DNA TGTGCCAGCGGCGGATATTCGTCTGAAGCTTTCTTT.

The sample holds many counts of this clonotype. The CDR3 DNA is TGCGCCAGCAGCCCCTGGACAGGGAACACTGAAGCTTTCTTT. Its translation: CASSPWTGNTEAFF. The rearrangement joins TRBV5-1 to TRBJ1-1; the match to TRBD1 covers 7 bases. J lost 1 base, V lost 4 bases, and 4 bases had no gene match. Germline V gene lookup returns CDR1 SGHRS and CDR2 YFSETQ. There are 14 residues in the CDR3.

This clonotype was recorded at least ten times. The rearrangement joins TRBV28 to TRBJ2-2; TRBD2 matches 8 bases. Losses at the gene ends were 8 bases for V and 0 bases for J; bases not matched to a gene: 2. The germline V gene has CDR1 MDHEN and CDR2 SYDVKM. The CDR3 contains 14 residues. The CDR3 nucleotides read TGTGCCAGCGTAGCGGGGACGAACACCGGGGAGCTGTTTTTT. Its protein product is CASVAGTNTGELFF.